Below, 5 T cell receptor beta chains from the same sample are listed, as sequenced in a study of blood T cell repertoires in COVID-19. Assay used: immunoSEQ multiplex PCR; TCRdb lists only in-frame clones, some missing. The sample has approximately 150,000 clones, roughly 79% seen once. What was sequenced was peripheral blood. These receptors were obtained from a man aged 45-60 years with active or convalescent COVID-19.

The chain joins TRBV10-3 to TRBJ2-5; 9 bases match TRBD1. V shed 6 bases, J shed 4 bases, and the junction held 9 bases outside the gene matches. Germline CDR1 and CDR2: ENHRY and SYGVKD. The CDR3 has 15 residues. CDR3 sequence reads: CAIRDGQGSRETQYF. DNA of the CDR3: TGTGCCATCAGAGACGGACAGGGGAGCAGAGAGACCCAGTACTTC.

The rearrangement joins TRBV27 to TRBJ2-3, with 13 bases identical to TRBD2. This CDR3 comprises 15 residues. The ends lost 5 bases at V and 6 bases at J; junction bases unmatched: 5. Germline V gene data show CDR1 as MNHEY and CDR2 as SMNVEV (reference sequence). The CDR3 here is CASSEGLAGRDTQYF. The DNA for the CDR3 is TGTGCCAGCAGTGAGGGACTAGCGGGAAGGGATACGCAGTATTTT.

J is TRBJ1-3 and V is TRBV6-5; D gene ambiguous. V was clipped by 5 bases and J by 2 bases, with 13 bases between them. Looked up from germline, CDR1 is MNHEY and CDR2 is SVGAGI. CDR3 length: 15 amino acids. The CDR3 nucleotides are TGTGCCAGCAGTCCCGCGATTGGAGCTGGAAACACCATATATTTT. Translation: CASSPAIGAGNTIYF.

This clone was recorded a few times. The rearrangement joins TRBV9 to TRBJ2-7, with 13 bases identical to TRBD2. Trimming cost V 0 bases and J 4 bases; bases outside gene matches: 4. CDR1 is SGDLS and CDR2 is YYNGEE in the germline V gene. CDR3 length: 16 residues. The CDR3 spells CASSVGLAGGLYEQYF. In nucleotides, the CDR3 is TGTGCCAGCAGCGTAGGACTAGCGGGGGGACTTTACGAGCAGTACTTC.

CDR3 protein: CASSLGWQTNEKLFF. In DNA form, the CDR3 reads TGTGCCAGCAGCTTAGGGTGGCAGACTAATGAAAAACTGTTTTTT. The V call is TRBV7-9, the J call TRBJ1-4; D remains ambiguous. The CDR3 spans 15 residues. Germline V gene lookup returns CDR1 SEHNR and CDR2 FQNEAQ (reference sequence). V was shortened by 1 base and J by 2 bases, with 8 bases between the two germline ends.